This T cell receptor (beta chain) appears in the sequencing data of a study of CD8+ T cells in alopecia areata. Findings of the study overall: Alphabeta T cells residing in normal skin are also sequenced in scalp samples.

Germline assignment: CDR1 SQVTM and CDR2 ANQGSEA. The V segment lost 4 bases and the J segment 3 bases; nucleotides outside the gene matches: 6. CDR3 length equals 13 residues. RNA extraction and reverse transcription yielded cDNA as sequencing template. Some clones are missing from TCRdb's copy, which holds only in-frame ones; the method was immunoSEQ multiplex PCR. The repertoire holds around 60,000 clones, with around 44% as singletons. With respect to this clone: Its specificity is not known.

This rearrangement joins TRBV29-1 to TRBJ2-7; TRBD1 agrees at 7 bases. This TCR came from a human donor with alopecia areata. The sequencing input was NKG2D-low CD8+ T cells sorted from blood. CDR3 DNA sequence: TGCAGCGTTGTAGGGACAGAGGGCTACGAGCAGTACTTC. Protein product: CSVVGTEGYEQYF.